These T cell receptor beta chains were read from a single sample in a study of T cell responses to AZD1222 COVID-19 vaccine. Profiling relied on immunoSEQ multiplex PCR, and the TCRdb table lists in-frame clones only, not all of them. The sample records approximately 90,000 clones, 86% being singletons. The sequencing here drew on peripheral blood, taken on day 0 of AZD1222 vaccination. The receptors come from an adult in good health. The CDR3 runs from the conserved cysteine through the conserved F or W. The D gene is left open where the match is weak. For some rows the clone size is stated as once, few or many, or as a class when expanded; others skip it.

d_call j_call v_call clone_size cdr3_nt cdr3_aa
. TRBJ2-7 TRBV10-2 . TGCGCCAGCAGTGAAGCCCTTAACGACGAGCAGTACTTC CASSEALNDEQYF
TRBD1 TRBJ2-1 TRBV14 . TGTGCCAGCAGCCTCCGCTCGGTCGGGACAGGGGCCTACAATGAGCAGTTCTTC CASSLRSVGTGAYNEQFF
. TRBJ1-5 TRBV6-1 . TGTGCCAGCAGTGAGGGTGGTCAGCCCCAGCATTTT CASSEGGQPQHF
. TRBJ1-3 TRBV5-1 once TGCGCCAGCAGCTTGGATCCCCGCTCTGGAAACACCATATATTTT CASSLDPRSGNTIYF
. TRBJ2-7 TRBV5-6 few TGTGCCAGCAGCTTGGGCGGGACCCGATCCTACGAGCAGTACTTC CASSLGGTRSYEQYF
. TRBJ1-2 TRBV6-1 . TGTGCCAGCAGTGAAAATCGAGGCAGAGACTATGGCTACACCTTC CASSENRGRDYGYTF
. TRBJ1-1 TRBV5-5 . TGTGCCAGCAGCCCTCATCTCCCTAACAGTAACACTGAAGCTTTCTTT CASSPHLPNSNTEAFF
. TRBJ2-3 TRBV24-1 . TGTGCCACCAGGGATGTATGGGCAGATACGCAGTATTTT CATRDVWADTQYF
. TRBJ1-5 TRBV19 . TGTGCCAGTAGTAAAGGGCAGCACAATCAGCCCCAGCATTTT CASSKGQHNQPQHF
. TRBJ2-5 TRBV28 . TGTGCCAGCAGCCCGGACTACCAAGAGACCCAGTACTTC CASSPDYQETQYF
TRBD1 TRBJ2-7 TRBV3-1/TRBV3-2 . TGTGCCAGCAGCCGAGGACAGGGGGTCCTTTCCTACGAGCAGTACTTC CASSRGQGVLSYEQYF
. TRBJ1-5 TRBV28 . TGTGCCAGCGAAGGATATAGCAATCAGCCCCAGCATTTT CASEGYSNQPQHF
TRBD1 TRBJ2-4 TRBV25-1 . TGTGCCAGCAGTGAACTGATACAGGGGGCCAAAAACATTCAGTACTTC CASSELIQGAKNIQYF
. TRBJ1-2 TRBV18 . TGTGCCAGCTCACCGTCCGCGGGGGCGAATGGCTACACCTTC CASSPSAGANGYTF
TRBD1 TRBJ2-3 TRBV19 few TGTGCCAGTAGTATAGGGACAGGGGTAGATACGCAGTATTTT CASSIGTGVDTQYF
. TRBJ2-5 TRBV7-3 . TGTGCCAGCAGCTTACGGGGCCCCGGGGAGACCCAGTACTTC CASSLRGPGETQYF
. TRBJ1-5 TRBV11-2 . TGTGCCAGCAGCTTAGGGGGGTCCAGCAATCAGCCCCAGCATTTT CASSLGGSSNQPQHF
. TRBJ1-2 TRBV9 . TGTGCCAGCAGATCGGGGGATCTCGGCTACACCTTC CASRSGDLGYTF
. TRBJ1-6 TRBV10-3 . TGTGCCATCAGTGCGAGGGGGGCAGATTCACCCCTCCACTTT CAISARGADSPLHF
TRBD1 TRBJ2-1 TRBV28 . TGTGCCAGCAGTCGGACAGGGTATTACAATGAGCAGTTCTTC CASSRTGYYNEQFF
. TRBJ1-2 TRBV19 . TGTGCCAGTACCCCAGACCCTTCTAACTATGGCTACACCTTC CASTPDPSNYGYTF
. TRBJ2-7 TRBV5-1 . TGCGCCAGCAGGCCTGACTTCTACGAGCAGTACTTC CASRPDFYEQYF
TRBD1 TRBJ1-2 TRBV19 . TGTGCCAGTAGGTCGGGACAGGGGACCTATGGCTACACCTTC CASRSGQGTYGYTF
TRBD1 TRBJ1-1 TRBV2 . TGTGCCAGCAGTCGGGAAGGACAGGGAACTGAAGCTTTCTTT CASSREGQGTEAFF
TRBD1 TRBJ1-2 TRBV6-6 . TGTGCCAGCAGTTCGTCGGGACAGGGGGGTGGCTACACCTTC CASSSSGQGGGYTF
. TRBJ2-7 TRBV28 . TGTGCCAGCCCAAGCTCTTACGGGGAGCAGTACTTC CASPSSYGEQYF
. TRBJ1-5 TRBV6-5 . TGTGCCAGCAGTTTAATACAGGGCCCTCATCATTTT CASSLIQGPHHF
. TRBJ2-4 TRBV7-2 . TGTGCCAGCAGCTTCCCCCGGACAAACCTAGCCAAAAACATTCAGTACTTC CASSFPRTNLAKNIQYF
. TRBJ1-5 TRBV5-5 . TGTGCCAGCAGCTCGGGACCCACCCCGGCTCAGCCCCAGCATTTT CASSSGPTPAQPQHF
. TRBJ1-1 TRBV9 . TGTGCCAGCAGCGTACAAGGACTTATGAACACTGAAGCTTTCTTT CASSVQGLMNTEAFF
. TRBJ2-7 TRBV6-2/TRBV6-3 . TGTGCCAGCACCCCTAGGGGGGTTCCCTACGAGCAGTACTTC CASTPRGVPYEQYF
TRBD1 TRBJ1-5 TRBV2 . TGTGCCAGTGCCCAGGCTATCAGGGGGCAAAGGAATCAGCCCCAGCATTTT CASAQAIRGQRNQPQHF
. TRBJ2-7 TRBV28 . TGTGCCAGCAGTCGGGACATCTCCTACGAGCAGTACTTC CASSRDISYEQYF
TRBD1 TRBJ1-2 TRBV28 . TGTGCCATCAGGGGGCCTGTGTCCTATGGCTACACCTTC CAIRGPVSYGYTF
TRBD1 TRBJ1-3 TRBV25-1 . TGTGCCAGCAGTGCACCGGGACAGGGGAACACCATATATTTT CASSAPGQGNTIYF
TRBD2 TRBJ2-7 TRBV20-1 . TGCAGTGCTAGCAGCGGGAAGGAGCAGTACTTC CSASSGKEQYF
. TRBJ1-4 TRBV9 . TGTGCCAGCAGCGCGGACAGTCTGGCTAATGAAAAACTGTTTTTT CASSADSLANEKLFF
TRBD1 TRBJ2-7 TRBV7-3 . TGTGCCAGCAGCTTAACGCAGGGGGCCTACGAGCAGTACTTC CASSLTQGAYEQYF
. TRBJ1-1 TRBV27 . TGTGCCAGCAGTCTGGTCCCGGGAGTGGCTGAAGCTTTCTTT CASSLVPGVAEAFF
. TRBJ1-5 TRBV7-9 . TGTGCCAGCAGCTTAGCGTCCGGGGTAGCGCATTTT CASSLASGVAHF
. TRBJ2-7 TRBV6-1 . TGTGCCAGCAGTGACCCTTTCTACGAGCAGTACTTC CASSDPFYEQYF
TRBD1 TRBJ1-2 TRBV6-6 . TGTGCCAGCAGTTCCACCACAGGGGTCTTGGGCTACACCTTC CASSSTTGVLGYTF